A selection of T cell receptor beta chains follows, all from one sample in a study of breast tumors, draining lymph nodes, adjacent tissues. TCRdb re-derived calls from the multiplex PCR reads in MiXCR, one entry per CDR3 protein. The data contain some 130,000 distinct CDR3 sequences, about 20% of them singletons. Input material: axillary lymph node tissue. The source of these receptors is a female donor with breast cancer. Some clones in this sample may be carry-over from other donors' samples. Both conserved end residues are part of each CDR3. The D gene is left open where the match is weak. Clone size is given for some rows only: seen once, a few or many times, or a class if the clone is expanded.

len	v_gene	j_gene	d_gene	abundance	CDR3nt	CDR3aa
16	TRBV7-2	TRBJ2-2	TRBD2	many	TGTGCCAGCAGCTTAGGCGGGAGAAGAAACGCCGGGGAGCTGTTTTTT	CASSLGGRRNAGELFF
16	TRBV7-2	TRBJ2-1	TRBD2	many	TGTGCCAGCAGCTTAGTCAGTGGACTAGCGGACAATGAGCAGTTCTTC	CASSLVSGLADNEQFF
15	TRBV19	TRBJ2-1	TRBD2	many	TGTGCCAGTAGTTTGGTACTAGCGGGCCGGAATGAGCAGTTCTTC	CASSLVLAGRNEQFF
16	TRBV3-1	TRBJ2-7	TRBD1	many	TGTGCCAGCAGCCAAGGGTGGGGACAGGGGCGATACGAGCAGTACTTC	CASSQGWGQGRYEQYF
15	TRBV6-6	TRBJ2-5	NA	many	TGTGCCAGCAGTTACTCTCAGCGGTACTCCGAGACCCAGTACTTC	CASSYSQRYSETQYF
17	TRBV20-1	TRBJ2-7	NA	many	TGCAGTGCTAGAGCAGGGGGAAACACGGGAGGCGCCTACGAGCAGTACTTC	CSARAGGNTGGAYEQYF
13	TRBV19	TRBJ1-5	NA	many	TGTGCCAGTAGTATGTTGGGGGCCCAGCCCCAGCATTTT	CASSMLGAQPQHF
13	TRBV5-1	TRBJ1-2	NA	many	TGCGCCAGCAGCGAGGAGGGAAACTATGGCTACACCTTC	CASSEEGNYGYTF
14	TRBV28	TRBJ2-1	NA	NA	TGTGCCAGCAGTTTGCCCTCCTCCTACAATGAGCAGTTCTTC	CASSLPSSYNEQFF
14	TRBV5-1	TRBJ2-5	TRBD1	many	TGCGCCAGCAGTCAGGCAGGGACAGAAGAGACCCAGTACTTC	CASSQAGTEETQYF
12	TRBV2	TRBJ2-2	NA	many	TGTGCCAGCACCCCGGGCCCCGGGGAGCTGTTTTTT	CASTPGPGELFF
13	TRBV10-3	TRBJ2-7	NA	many	TGTGCCATCAGGTCTGGGTACGGCTACGAGCAGTACTTC	CAIRSGYGYEQYF
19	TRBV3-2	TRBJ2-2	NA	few	TGTGCCAGCAGCCTTTTTGTGGGACTAGCGGGGCCGAACACCGGGGAGCTGTTTTTT	CASSLFVGLAGPNTGELFF
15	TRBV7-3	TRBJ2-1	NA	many	TGTGCCAGCAGCTCAACAGGGAGGGAGCTCAATGAGCAGTTCTTC	CASSSTGRELNEQFF
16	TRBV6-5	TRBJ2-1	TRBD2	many	TGTGCCAGCAGTTACGGGCTAAGCGGGAGGGCCAATGAGCAGTTCTTC	CASSYGLSGRANEQFF
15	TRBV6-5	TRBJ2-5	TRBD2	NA	TGTGCCAGCAGTTACCGTCTAGCGGGAGATTTGGCCCAGTACTTC	CASSYRLAGDLAQYF
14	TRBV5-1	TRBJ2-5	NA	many	TGCGCCAGCAGCTTCTTCGGTGTTCTAGGGACCCAGTACTTC	CASSFFGVLGTQYF
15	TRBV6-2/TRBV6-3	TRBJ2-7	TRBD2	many	TGTGCCAGCAGTTCGCCAGCGGGAGTGTCCTACGAGCAGTACTTC	CASSSPAGVSYEQYF